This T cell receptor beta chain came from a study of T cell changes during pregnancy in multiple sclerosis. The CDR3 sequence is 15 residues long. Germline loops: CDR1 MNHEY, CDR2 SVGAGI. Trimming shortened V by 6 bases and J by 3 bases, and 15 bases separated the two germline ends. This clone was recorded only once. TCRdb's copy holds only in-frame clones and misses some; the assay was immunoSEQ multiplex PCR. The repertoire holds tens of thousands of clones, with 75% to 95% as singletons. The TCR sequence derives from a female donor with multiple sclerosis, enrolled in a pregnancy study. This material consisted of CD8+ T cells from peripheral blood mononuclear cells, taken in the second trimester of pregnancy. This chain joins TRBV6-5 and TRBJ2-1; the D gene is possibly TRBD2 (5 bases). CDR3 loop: CASSPEPAGYNEQFF. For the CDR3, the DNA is TGTGCCAGCAGCCCCGAGCCTGCGGGCTACAATGAGCAGTTCTTC.